A single sample is the source of the 31 T cell receptor beta chains below, sequenced in a study of cytomegalovirus exposure and HLA in healthy donors. This table comes from immunoSEQ multiplex PCR, and its TCRdb copy is limited to in-frame clones, with some not included. The sample has over 85,000 clones; around 96% are singletons. The sequenced sample was PBMCs. These receptors all come from a woman in her late teens or twenties in good health and CMV-seronegative.

The chain joins TRBV6-5 to TRBJ1-1, with TRBD1 identical over 11 bases. V lost 2 bases, J lost 8 bases, and 4 bases stayed unmatched. The CDR3 is 14 amino acids. Germline V CDR1 and CDR2: MNHEY, SVGAGI. The CDR3 DNA sequence: TGTGCCAGCAGTTACGAGGGGACAGGGGGGGAAGCTTTCTTT. Protein product: CASSYEGTGGEAFF.

In DNA form, the CDR3 reads TGTGCCAGCAGCTCCCAGGGGGGGAACACCGGGGAGCTGTTTTTT. Protein sequence: CASSSQGGNTGELFF. V and J are TRBV7-6 and TRBJ2-2; tentative D call: TRBD1 (7 bases). Germline V CDR1 and CDR2: SGHVS, FNYEAQ. V was pared by 4 bases and J by 1 base, with 10 bases between. The CDR3 length is 15 residues.

The rearrangement joins TRBV11-2 to TRBJ2-3; 9 bases are a match to TRBD1. From germline, CDR1 is SGHAT and CDR2 FQNNGV. The length of the CDR3 is 17 residues. J gave up 0 bases and V 1 base, and 5 bases lay outside the gene matches. This CDR3 reads CASSLGGGTGSTDTQYF. The DNA for the CDR3 is TGTGCCAGCAGCTTAGGGGGGGGGACAGGGAGCACAGATACGCAGTATTTT. The variable domain in full, completed from reference TRBV11-2 and TRBJ2-3, reads EAGVAQSPRYKIIEKRQSVAFWCNPISGHATLYWYQQILGQGPKLLIQFQNNGVVDDSQLPKDRFSAERLKGVDSTLKIQPAKLEDSAVYLCASSLGGGTGSTDTQYFGPGTRLTVL.

The chain recombines TRBV14 with TRBJ2-2; D uncertain. The CDR3 contains 15 residues. Germline-derived CDR1 and CDR2 are SGHDN and FVKESK. The V end was cut by 2 bases, the J end by 0 bases, with 7 bases between. The CDR3 loop reads CASSQKQTNTGELFF. The CDR3 nucleotides are TGTGCCAGCAGCCAAAAACAGACGAACACCGGGGAGCTGTTTTTT. Variable domain in full (rest from reference TRBV14 and TRBJ2-2): EAGVTQFPSHSVIEKGQTVTLRCDPISGHDNLYWYRRVMGKEIKFLLHFVKESKQDESGMPNNRFLAERTGGTYSTLKVQPAELEDSGVYFCASSQKQTNTGELFFGEGSRLTVL.

V is TRBV6-9 and J is TRBJ1-1, with D possibly being TRBD1 (5 bases). The CDR3 contains 14 residues. The germline V gene encodes CDR1 MNHGY and CDR2 SVAAGI. V dropped 8 bases and J dropped 7 bases, with 20 bases sitting between them. For the CDR3, the DNA is TGTGCCAGCGCATATGACAGACGGATCGGTGAAGCTTTCTTT. Translating gives CASAYDRRIGEAFF.

The CDR3 sequence is CASSLTGQGGTEAFF. In nucleotides, the CDR3 is TGTGCCAGCAGCTTGACAGGACAGGGTGGCACTGAAGCTTTCTTT. The gene calls are TRBV5-4 and TRBJ1-1; 8 bases are a match to TRBD1. The CDR3 covers 15 residues. Germline V CDR1 and CDR2: SGHNT, YYREEE (reference sequence). The trim removed 1 base at V and 4 bases at J, leaving 6 bases unmatched.

The chain couples TRBV19 to TRBJ1-5; D unresolved. Deletions cut 4 bases from V and 4 bases from J, with 11 bases between. From germline, CDR1 is LNHDA and CDR2 SQIVND (reference sequence). This CDR3 has 14 residues. As DNA, the CDR3 is TGTGCCAGTAGTACTCAGAGCAGGAATCAGCCCCAGCATTTT. It yields the protein CASSTQSRNQPQHF.

The V call is TRBV5-1, the J call TRBJ2-7; no clear D. Germline-derived CDR1 and CDR2 are SGHRS and YFSETQ. The CDR3 runs to 14 residues. The ends were cut back, 0 bases at V and 6 bases at J, with 13 bases in the middle. The CDR3 nucleotides read TGCGCCAGCAGCTTGGGCACTGCTAGGTTCGAGCAGTACTTC. This gives the protein CASSLGTARFEQYF.

This chain uses TRBV6-6 with TRBJ2-7; 9 bases match TRBD1. The length of the CDR3 is 13 residues. Germline V CDR1 and CDR2: MNHNY, SVGAGI (reference sequence). With 6 bases clipped from V and 2 bases from J, the junction kept 2 bases outside the gene matches. Here the CDR3 reads CASRGQGPYEQYF. CDR3 in DNA: TGTGCCAGCAGGGGACAGGGACCCTACGAGCAGTACTTC.

V and J are TRBV14 and TRBJ2-1; no clear D. The CDR3 spans 13 residues. Trimming pared 0 bases from V and 9 bases from J, leaving 9 bases between. From germline, CDR1 is SGHDN and CDR2 FVKESK. The CDR3 nucleotides read TGTGCCAGCAGCCAAGATGAAGCCTTTGAGCAGTTCTTC. Protein sequence: CASSQDEAFEQFF.

The chain uses TRBV9 and TRBJ2-1, with 8 bases fitting TRBD2. Germline CDR1 SGDLS, CDR2 YYNGEE. The CDR3 covers 18 residues. Unmatched junction bases numbered 14, after V lost 1 base and J lost 5 bases. CDR3 nucleotide sequence: TGTGCCAGCAGCGTAAGGGTAGCGGGGATAGCACAAGACAATGAGCAGTTCTTC. Translating gives CASSVRVAGIAQDNEQFF.

The rearrangement links TRBV15 to TRBJ1-4; D remains ambiguous. Germline V CDR1 and CDR2: LNHNV, YYDKDF (reference sequence). The CDR3 runs to 14 residues. Deletions cut 0 bases from V and 5 bases from J, with 7 bases between. The CDR3 loop reads CATSREGRNEKLFF. The DNA of the CDR3 is TGTGCCACCAGCAGAGAGGGGAGGAATGAAAAACTGTTTTTT. Full variable domain (remainder filled in from reference TRBV15 and TRBJ1-4): DAMVIQNPRYQVTQFGKPVTLSCSQTLNHNVMYWYQQKSSQAPKLLFHYYDKDFNNEADTPDNFQSRRPNTSFCFLDIRSPGLGDTAMYLCATSREGRNEKLFFGSGTQLSVL.

The V gene is TRBV10-3, the J gene TRBJ1-5, with TRBD1 matching over 7 bases. CDR3 length: 13 amino acids. Germline-derived CDR1 and CDR2 are ENHRY and SYGVKD. The junction had 4 bases not matched to a gene; V was cut back by 6 bases and J by 5 bases. CDR3 in amino acids: CAISGTEDQPQHF. CDR3 nucleotides: TGTGCCATCAGCGGGACAGAGGATCAGCCCCAGCATTTT.

J is TRBJ2-7 and V is TRBV4-1, with TRBD1 matching over 9 bases. CDR3 length: 14 amino acids. Germline trimming cut 4 bases from V and 4 bases from J; bases unmatched to any gene: 5. Germline lookup yields CDR1 MGHRA and CDR2 YSYEKL. The DNA for the CDR3 is TGCGCCAGCAGCCTGACCGGGACAGGGTACGAGCAGTACTTC. Encoded protein: CASSLTGTGYEQYF.

V usage is TRBV5-1 and J usage is TRBJ1-1, with D hard to call. Germline lookup yields CDR1 SGHRS and CDR2 YFSETQ. This CDR3 is built from 13 residues. Trimming cost V 7 bases and J 5 bases, with 15 bases left between them. The CDR3 region is CASLEGPRTEAFF. CDR3 coding DNA: TGCGCCAGCTTGGAAGGCCCGCGGACTGAAGCTTTCTTT.

The chain recombines TRBV7-9 with TRBJ1-2, with 10 bases that match TRBD1. The V segment lost 1 base and the J segment 0 bases; nucleotides outside the gene matches: 8. This CDR3 is 18 amino acids long. Per germline, CDR1 SEHNR and CDR2 FQNEAQ (reference sequence). The CDR3 DNA reads as TGTGCCAGCAGCTTAGTATGGGACAGGGGAGCCCCTAACTATGGCTACACCTTC. The encoded protein is CASSLVWDRGAPNYGYTF.

The V call is TRBV6-5, the J call TRBJ2-7, with 9 bases that match TRBD1. This CDR3 region has 15 residues. V trimming: 3 bases; J trimming: 3 bases; junction bases outside the gene matches: 6. CDR1 is MNHEY, CDR2 SVGAGI, per germline. The CDR3 region has the DNA TGTGCCAGCAGTTATGGACAGGGGACGTTCTACGAGCAGTACTTC. It specifies CASSYGQGTFYEQYF.

The CDR3 DNA follows: TGTGCCAGTAGTCCTGGGACAACGAACACCGGGGAGCTGTTTTTT. Its protein product is CASSPGTTNTGELFF. The chain carries TRBV19 and TRBJ2-2; D is perhaps TRBD1 (6 bases). Germline CDR1 and CDR2: LNHDA and SQIVND (reference sequence). This CDR3 comprises 15 residues. Trimming took 5 bases from V and 0 from J, leaving 10 bases between them.

The gene calls are TRBV10-3 and TRBJ1-2, with D possibly being TRBD1 (6 bases). Germline V gene data show CDR1 as ENHRY and CDR2 as SYGVKD. Between the trimmed V and J ends, which lost 9 bases and 3 bases, there was a span of 17 bases. The CDR3 totals 14 residues. CDR3 protein: CAISPTGSDYGYTF. The CDR3 coding sequence is TGTGCCATTTCACCGACAGGATCCGACTATGGCTACACCTTC.

This chain uses TRBV5-5 with TRBJ1-5, with D possibly matching TRBD1 (6 bases). Germline V CDR1 and CDR2: SGHKS, YYEKEE (reference sequence). The CDR3 length is 15 residues. Trimming cost V 4 bases and J 6 bases, with 17 bases left between them. CDR3 residues: CASSRQDSGRQPQHF. The CDR3 DNA reads as TGTGCCAGCAGCAGACAGGACTCTGGTCGTCAGCCCCAGCATTTT.

The chain employs TRBV10-3 and TRBJ1-2, with D unresolved. This CDR3 contains 16 residues. Germline V gene sequence: CDR1 ENHRY, CDR2 SYGVKD. Trimming stripped 3 bases from V and 4 bases from J, with 18 bases between. As DNA, the CDR3 is TGTGCCATCAGTGATGTAGGGAGCTCCATTAGCTATGGCTACACCTTC. It encodes CAISDVGSSISYGYTF.

This sequence joins TRBV9 and TRBJ2-7, with 9 bases lining up with TRBD1. CDR1 is SGDLS, CDR2 YYNGEE, per germline. V lost 4 bases to trimming and J lost 7 bases; unmatched junction nucleotides: 6. This CDR3 spans 13 amino acids. CDR3 sequence reads: CASSPDRGTEQYF. The CDR3 DNA sequence: TGTGCCAGCAGCCCGGACAGGGGCACAGAGCAGTACTTC.

This chain uses TRBV5-8 with TRBJ2-5, with 7 bases identical to TRBD1. The trim removed 0 bases at V and 5 bases at J, leaving 10 bases unmatched. The CDR3 has 16 amino acids. Germline V gene data show CDR1 as SGHTS and CDR2 as YDEGEE. The CDR3 DNA is TGTGCCAGCAGCTTGGAAGGCAACAGGGGCTGGGAGACCCAGTACTTC. As protein: CASSLEGNRGWETQYF. Drawing the rest from reference TRBV5-8 and TRBJ2-5, the complete variable domain is EAGVTQSPTHLIKTRGQQATLRCSPISGHTSVYWYQQALGLGLQFLLWYDEGEERNRGNFPPRFSGRQFPNYSSELNVNALELEDSALYLCASSLEGNRGWETQYFGPGTRLLVL.

This clone was found once. The chain uses TRBV6-5 and TRBJ2-5; 9 nucleotides match TRBD1. The CDR3 runs 15 residues. V was pared by 4 bases and J by 4 bases, with 7 bases of the junction left unmatched. Germline V gene sequence: CDR1 MNHEY, CDR2 SVGAGI. The CDR3 coding sequence is TGTGCCAGCAGTTGGGGACAGGGAGGGGTAGAGACCCAGTACTTC. This encodes CASSWGQGGVETQYF.

The chain joins TRBV4-2 to TRBJ2-7, with 8 bases fitting TRBD2. The CDR3 has 16 amino acids. V was pared by 0 bases and J by 0 bases, with 4 bases of the junction left unmatched. In germline, CDR1 is LGHNA, CDR2 YNFKEQ. This CDR3 reads CASSQEVGGGSYEQYF. The CDR3 nucleotides are TGTGCCAGCAGCCAAGAAGTCGGGGGGGGCTCCTACGAGCAGTACTTC.

The genes are TRBV30 and TRBJ1-2, with TRBD1 matching 9 bases. The length of the CDR3 is 11 residues. CDR1 and CDR2 (germline): GTSNPN, SVGIG (reference sequence). V shed 8 bases and J 5 bases; nucleotides not matched to a gene: 3. CDR3 region: CAGGQGYGYTF. The CDR3 DNA follows: TGTGCCGGTGGACAGGGGTATGGCTACACCTTC.

Details on this clone: One end of the junction is discordant with germline, which a read error may explain. The chain has TRBV29-1 and TRBJ1-1; D ambiguous. This CDR3 comprises 17 residues. Germline values: CDR1 SQVTM, CDR2 ANQGSEA. DNA of the CDR3: TGCAGCGTCGAAGATAGGAGGGTTACGCTCATGAACACTGAAGCTTTCTTT. Translated, it gives CSVEDRRVTLMNTEAFF.

The sample holds one count of this clone. The chain's CDR3 is CASSPGSLLNTEAFF. DNA of the CDR3: TGCGCCAGCAGTCCCGGGAGCCTTCTGAACACTGAAGCTTTCTTT. The chain combines TRBV4-1 with TRBJ1-1; D gene ambiguous. Germline-derived CDR1 and CDR2 are MGHRA and YSYEKL. The CDR3 runs to 15 residues. The ends were cut back, 6 bases at V and 0 bases at J, with 14 bases in the middle.

The J gene is TRBJ2-1, the V gene TRBV27, with 7 positions matching TRBD1. This CDR3 spans 14 amino acids. V trimming: 9 bases; J trimming: 8 bases; junction bases outside the gene matches: 13. Germline-derived CDR1 and CDR2 are MNHEY and SMNVEV (reference sequence). The chain's CDR3 is CASTRGGSRDEQFF. Written as DNA, the CDR3 is TGTGCCAGTACAAGAGGGGGCAGTAGGGATGAGCAGTTCTTC.

This clone has a single count. The CDR3 DNA reads TGTGCCAGCAGCGTATCGCAGGGGCTCAACTTGAGAGAGACCCAGTACTTC. This codes for CASSVSQGLNLRETQYF. V and J are TRBV9 and TRBJ2-5; weak D call: TRBD1 (6 bases). The CDR3 spans 17 residues. Germline V gives CDR1 SGDLS, CDR2 YYNGEE. V lost 1 base and J 4 bases, leaving 20 bases between the germline ends.

V is TRBV7-8 and J is TRBJ1-2; D gene ambiguous. Germline values: CDR1 SGHVS, CDR2 FQNEAQ. The CDR3 totals 14 residues. Trimming removed 1 base from V and 5 bases from J, with 11 bases in between. CDR3 sequence (DNA): TGTGCCAGCAGCTTAGTAGGAGGATCATATGGCTACACCTTC. Protein product: CASSLVGGSYGYTF.